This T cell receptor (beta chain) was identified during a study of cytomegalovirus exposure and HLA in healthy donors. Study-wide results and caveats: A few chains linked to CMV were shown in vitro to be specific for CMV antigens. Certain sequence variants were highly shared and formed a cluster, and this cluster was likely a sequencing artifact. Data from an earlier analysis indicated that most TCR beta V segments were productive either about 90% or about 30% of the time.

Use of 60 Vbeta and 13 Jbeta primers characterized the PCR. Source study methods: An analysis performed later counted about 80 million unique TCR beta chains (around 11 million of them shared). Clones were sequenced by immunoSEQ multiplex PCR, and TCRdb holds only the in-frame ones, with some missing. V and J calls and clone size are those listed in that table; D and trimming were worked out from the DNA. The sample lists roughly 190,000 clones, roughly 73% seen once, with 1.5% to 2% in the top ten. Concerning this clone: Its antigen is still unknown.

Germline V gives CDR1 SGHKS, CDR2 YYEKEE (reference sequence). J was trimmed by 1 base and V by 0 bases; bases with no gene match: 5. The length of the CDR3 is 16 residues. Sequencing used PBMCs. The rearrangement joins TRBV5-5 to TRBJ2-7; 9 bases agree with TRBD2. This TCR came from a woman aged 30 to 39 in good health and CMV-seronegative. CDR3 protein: CASSLGRLAGSYEQYF. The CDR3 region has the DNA TGTGCCAGCAGCTTGGGGCGGCTAGCGGGGTCCTACGAGCAGTACTTC.